This paragraph reports one T cell receptor (beta chain). The antigen is unknown. V was clipped by 5 bases and J by 5 bases, with 15 bases between them. Germline-derived CDR1 and CDR2 are MDHEN and SYDVKM. The CDR3 runs 15 residues. The entry originates in a study of cytotoxic CD8 clonotypes in ibrutinib-treated CLL. Study-level background: After a median of around 70 months, roughly 14 patients stayed remitted and approximately 12 progressed; responses had been partial in roughly 25 and complete in 2.

Researchers set a sequencing depth target of 1 in 200,000 to 1 in 1 million T cells. The data were produced by immunoSEQ multiplex PCR, yet TCRdb's version contains in-frame clones alone and is incomplete. This table has approximately 67,000 clones, more than 70% appearing once. Broader study findings: Measured clonality at baseline was greater than in age-matched healthy donors and tracked with circulating CD8+ T-cell counts.

The sample in question was PBMCs, obtained at disease progression, from a patient treated with ibrutinib. This TCR derives from a human donor with chronic lymphocytic leukemia. The chain joins TRBV28 to TRBJ2-2; D is perhaps TRBD1 (6 bases). As DNA, the CDR3 is TGTGCCAGCAGTATACAGGGAGTAGTGACCGGGGAGCTGTTTTTT. Protein product: CASSIQGVVTGELFF.